These T cell receptor beta chains were read from a single sample in a study of monozygotic twins with inflammatory bowel disease. Following a re-call of the 5' RACE reads, TCRdb has one entry per CDR3 protein and lacks DNA. The listing records 300,000 to 400,000 distinct CDR3 sequences. The sequenced sample consisted of blood. These receptors originate from a human donor with ulcerative colitis or Crohn's disease, or a healthy co-twin of an affected twin (not recorded which). CDR3s include the opening cysteine and the closing phenylalanine or tryptophan. The order of the fields is J gene, V gene, CDR3 protein.

TRBJ2-1 | TRBV5-6 | CASSLVWRSTYNEQFF
TRBJ2-7 | TRBV19 | CASRPGTAAGEQYF
TRBJ2-4 | TRBV19 | CASRNRGGSKNIQYF
TRBJ2-6 | TRBV7-2 | CASSLASLSSGAIVLTF
TRBJ2-5 | TRBV27 | CASSSHHRGQETQYF
TRBJ1-4 | TRBV5-1 | CASSFTGAVNEKLFF
TRBJ2-1 | TRBV20-1 | CSAWAGGYNEQFF
TRBJ1-5 | TRBV6-2/TRBV6-3 | CASSTRSNQPQHF
TRBJ2-5 | TRBV18 | CASSDRVKAETQYF
TRBJ1-1 | TRBV6-2/TRBV6-3 | CACTVTGGLTEAFF
TRBJ2-1 | TRBV28 | CASSPGVYGSVDEQFF
TRBJ2-5 | TRBV30 | CAWSVLGGHMPQETQYF
TRBJ1-2 | TRBV11-1 | CASSFRLHGYTF
TRBJ2-1 | TRBV19 | CASSVQTSGGLENEQFF
TRBJ2-7 | TRBV4-1 | CASSQDHPDTIRPYEQYF
TRBJ2-6 | TRBV5-1 | CASSPEFSSGANVLTF
TRBJ2-2 | TRBV20-1 | CSGGQRGELFF
TRBJ1-1 | TRBV18 | CASSPSGTGNTEAFF
TRBJ2-1 | TRBV29-1 | CSVRTAYNEQFF
TRBJ2-3 | TRBV19 | CASSIPGGDTQYF
TRBJ1-5 | TRBV20-1 | CSARITGLGDMPQHF
TRBJ2-2 | TRBV7-2 | CASSKQGSAGELFF
TRBJ2-7 | TRBV20-1 | CSAPLGTSGGEQYF
TRBJ2-5 | TRBV5-6 | CASSSQGGWETQYF
TRBJ1-1 | TRBV5-1 | CASTFQTWAHESNTEAFF
TRBJ2-5 | TRBV23-1 | CASSQSEMGTGGVETQYF
TRBJ2-5 | TRBV5-4 | CASSPWGKKETQYF
TRBJ1-1 | TRBV7-9 | CASSRGGTEAFF
TRBJ2-7 | TRBV20-1 | CSARGRLSYEQYF
TRBJ1-1 | TRBV7-3 | CASSLTHRGGTEAFF
TRBJ2-7 | TRBV6-5 | CASSYRGSHTYEQYF
TRBJ2-7 | TRBV2 | CASSEYSVQYF
TRBJ2-7 | TRBV15 | CATSRDEYLYEQYF
TRBJ2-3 | TRBV4-3 | CASSQDPDWQGVTDTQYF
TRBJ1-1 | TRBV29-1 | CSVELRTGGQEAFF
TRBJ2-7 | TRBV3-1 | CASSQAGPRQYF
TRBJ1-2 | TRBV5-1 | CASSLEDRNYGYTF
TRBJ2-5 | TRBV5-1 | CASSRTRTGQETQYF
TRBJ1-4 | TRBV5-1 | CASSPPDTNEKLFF
TRBJ2-7 | TRBV15 | CATSSLGTGAFEQYF
TRBJ2-3 | TRBV7-2 | CASSLDKGADTQYF
TRBJ2-7 | TRBV4-3 | CASSQGGGPEQYF
TRBJ1-5 | TRBV4-3 | CASSQEHRGRGVQPQHF
TRBJ2-2 | TRBV12-3/TRBV12-4 | CASRTGGPTGELFF
TRBJ1-4 | TRBV20-1 | CSARVWDDNEKLFF
TRBJ2-2 | TRBV24-1 | CATEAQGATGELFF
TRBJ2-5 | TRBV28 | CASSPREFQETQYF
TRBJ2-7 | TRBV6-6 | CASSSWAGAEQYF
TRBJ1-5 | TRBV20-1 | CSAKGQGNSLSNQPQHF
TRBJ2-1 | TRBV7-2 | CASSFRRQGYNEQFF
TRBJ2-1 | TRBV18 | CASSPSQDNEQFF
TRBJ1-1 | TRBV5-1 | CASSVRPLDTEAFF
TRBJ1-4 | TRBV13 | CASSYGPSEKLFF
TRBJ2-3 | TRBV5-4 | CASTGQGVGDTQYF
TRBJ2-7 | TRBV9 | CASSVASGGTEQYF